The 31 T cell receptor beta chains reported below all come from one sample, sequenced in a study of shared clonotypes between healthy human individuals. The protocol was immunoSEQ multiplex PCR, while the TCRdb copy is restricted to in-frame clones and leaves out a portion. The table has hundreds of thousands of clones, 74% seen once. Sequenced input: memory CD4+ T cells sorted from blood. The subset was: CD45RA-negative fraction. The receptors were sampled from a woman in her twenties or thirties in good health.

The chain has TRBV10-3 and TRBJ1-4; unclear D gene. This CDR3 contains 14 residues. V was shortened by 11 bases and J by 7 bases, with 20 bases between the two germline ends. Per germline, CDR1 ENHRY and CDR2 SYGVKD. CDR3 sequence (DNA): TGTGCCCCCCCCCACGGAGGGAGACGTGAAAAACTGTTTTTT. Translating it yields CAPPHGGRREKLFF.

V is TRBV6-5 and J is TRBJ2-5, with D perhaps TRBD1 (6 bases). The better agreement between TRBJ2-7 and the DNA end casts doubt on the J call. Looked up from germline, CDR1 is MNHEY and CDR2 is SVGAGI. CDR3 size: 15 residues. The CDR3 protein is CASSPRGSLSYEQYF. The CDR3 DNA is TGTGCCAGCAGCCCCAGGGGATCCCTCTCCTACGAGCAGTACTTC.

J is TRBJ2-3 and V is TRBV5-1; the D is unclear. The CDR3 spans 15 residues. Trimming pared 1 base from V and 6 bases from J, leaving 15 bases between. The germline CDR1 and CDR2 sequences are SGHRS and YFSETQ. CDR3 region: CASSLWGGLPDTQYF. The CDR3 coding sequence is TGCGCCAGCAGCTTGTGGGGTGGGTTACCGGATACGCAGTATTTT.

This sequence joins TRBV5-1 and TRBJ2-7; 8 positions match TRBD2. CDR1 SGHRS and CDR2 YFSETQ come from the germline V gene. The CDR3 is 15 amino acids. With V trimmed by 4 bases and J by 0 bases, 6 bases remained unmatched. CDR3 in amino acids: CASSQLAGSSYEQYF. The CDR3 DNA follows: TGCGCCAGCAGCCAATTAGCGGGGAGCTCCTACGAGCAGTACTTC. Drawing the rest from reference TRBV5-1 and TRBJ2-7, the complete variable domain is KAGVTQTPRYLIKTRGQQVTLSCSPISGHRSVSWYQQTPGQGLQFLFEYFSETQRNKGNFPGRFSGRQFSNSRSEMNVSTLELGDSALYLCASSQLAGSSYEQYFGPGTRLTVT.

The chain has TRBV18 and TRBJ1-5; the match to TRBD1 covers 9 bases. The germline V gene has CDR1 KGHSH and CDR2 LQKENI. J lost 7 bases, V lost 9 bases, and 7 bases had no gene match. CDR3 length: 13 amino acids. CDR3 region: CASTRTGEQPQHF. The CDR3 coding sequence is TGTGCCAGTACCCGGACAGGGGAACAGCCCCAGCATTTT. The complete variable domain, with remaining parts taken from reference TRBV18 and TRBJ1-5, reads NAGVMQNPRHLVRRRGQEARLRCSPMKGHSHVYWYRQLPEEGLKFMVYLQKENIIDESGMPKERFSAEFPKEGPSILRIQQVVRGDSAAYFCASTRTGEQPQHFGDGTRLSIL.

The table lists this clone with many counts. The chain's CDR3 is CASSFSGTGGNEQFF. The DNA for the CDR3 is TGTGCCAGCAGCTTTTCCGGGACAGGGGGCAATGAGCAGTTCTTC. V gene TRBV7-9 combines with J gene TRBJ2-1, with 11 bases lining up with TRBD1. The ends lost 3 bases at V and 6 bases at J; junction bases unmatched: 4. The V gene's germline CDR1 is SEHNR and CDR2 FQNEAQ (reference sequence). There are 15 residues in the CDR3.

This clone was recorded many times. This chain joins TRBV6-5 and TRBJ2-1; D is unclear. CDR1 and CDR2 from the germline V gene are MNHEY and SVGAGI. The CDR3 loop spans 13 amino acids. V was pared by 6 bases and J by 9 bases, with 15 bases between. Here the CDR3 reads CASSPIGWGEQFF. Written as DNA, the CDR3 is TGTGCCAGCAGCCCAATTGGTTGGGGTGAGCAGTTCTTC.

This chain connects TRBV7-9 to TRBJ2-1; 9 bases align to TRBD1. With 5 bases clipped from V and 10 bases from J, the junction kept 9 bases outside the gene matches. The germline V gene has CDR1 SEHNR and CDR2 FQNEAQ (reference sequence). CDR3 length equals 14 residues. CDR3 region: CASSPRTGVGEQFF. Written as DNA, the CDR3 is TGTGCCAGCAGCCCACGGACAGGGGTCGGCGAGCAGTTCTTC. The entire variable domain, with the rest obtained from reference TRBV7-9 and TRBJ2-1, is as follows: DTGVSQNPRHKITKRGQNVTFRCDPISEHNRLYWYRQTLGQGPEFLTYFQNEAQLEKSRLLSDRFSAERPKGSFSTLEIQRTEQGDSAMYLCASSPRTGVGEQFFGPGTRLTVL.

This chain joins TRBV19 and TRBJ2-3, with D tentatively TRBD2 (5 bases). Germline values: CDR1 LNHDA, CDR2 SQIVND (reference sequence). V was pared by 5 bases and J by 0 bases, with 12 bases between. The CDR3 has 15 amino acids. The CDR3 loop reads CASSLRDTSTDTQYF. DNA for the CDR3: TGTGCCAGTAGTCTCCGGGATACTAGCACAGATACGCAGTATTTT.

The rearrangement uses TRBV6-4 and TRBJ2-1, with 14 positions matching TRBD2. The CDR3 consists of 17 residues. Germline lookup yields CDR1 MRHNA and CDR2 SNTAGT. The trim removed 2 bases at V and 10 bases at J, leaving 10 bases unmatched. The CDR3, as DNA: TGTGCCAGCAGTGACGAGGGGACTAGCGGGGGAGGGCGCGAGCAGTTCTTC. Translation: CASSDEGTSGGGREQFF.

Notes on this clone: Other nucleotide sequences in the sample specify the same CDR3. The chain uses TRBV7-2 and TRBJ1-5; D gene unclear. CDR1 and CDR2 from the germline V gene are SGHTA and FQGNSA. This CDR3 is 13 amino acids long. V lost 3 bases and J lost 4, with 7 bases in between. The CDR3 sequence: CASSFSGNQPQHF. The CDR3 region has the DNA TGTGCCAGCAGCTTCTCAGGAAATCAGCCCCAGCATTTT.

About this clone: Other DNA sequences in the same sample also yield this CDR3. The genes are TRBV6-5 and TRBJ2-2; D unclear. V dropped 0 bases and J dropped 3 bases, with 8 bases sitting between them. From germline, CDR1 is MNHEY and CDR2 SVGAGI. This CDR3 has 15 residues. This CDR3 reads CASSYSGQYTGELFF. The CDR3 nucleotides are TGTGCCAGCAGTTACTCAGGGCAGTACACCGGGGAGCTGTTTTTT.

This clone appeared a few times. V usage is TRBV28 and J usage is TRBJ2-2; D unclear. CDR1 and CDR2 (germline): MDHEN, SYDVKM. There are 14 residues in the CDR3. V was pared by 6 bases and J by 0 bases, with 8 bases between. The CDR3 nucleotides are TGTGCCAGCAGCCGCGTAGCGAACACCGGGGAGCTGTTTTTT. Encoded protein: CASSRVANTGELFF. The full variable domain, with the rest looked up from reference TRBV28 and TRBJ2-2, is DVKVTQSSRYLVKRTGEKVFLECVQDMDHENMFWYRQDPGLGLRLIYFSYDVKMKEKGDIPEGYSVSREKKERFSLILESASTNQTSMYLCASSRVANTGELFFGEGSRLTVL.

This clone appeared a single time. This chain links TRBV18 with TRBJ2-5, with TRBD1 matching over 9 bases. With 1 base clipped from V and 2 bases from J, the junction kept 5 bases outside the gene matches. This CDR3 has 16 amino acids. CDR1 is KGHSH, CDR2 LQKENI, per germline. In nucleotides, the CDR3 is TGTGCCAGCTCACCACTTTGGGACAGGGAACAAGAGACCCAGTACTTC. Its protein is CASSPLWDREQETQYF.

The V call is TRBV9, the J call TRBJ1-2; D possibly corresponds to TRBD1 (5 bases). Germline values: CDR1 SGDLS, CDR2 YYNGEE. V dropped 3 bases and J dropped 8 bases, with 14 bases sitting between them. There are 13 residues in the CDR3. The CDR3 region has the DNA TGTGCCAGCAGCGCCTTAGGGGCCTACGGCTACACCTTC. This codes for CASSALGAYGYTF.

This chain uses TRBV25-1 with TRBJ1-1; possible D gene TRBD1, 5 bases. The ends were cut back, 4 bases at V and 4 bases at J, with 13 bases in the middle. From germline, CDR1 is MGHDK and CDR2 SYGVNS. CDR3 length equals 14 residues. The CDR3 reads CASSGDGGSTEAFF. CDR3 nucleotide sequence: TGTGCCAGCAGTGGGGACGGGGGGAGCACTGAAGCTTTCTTT.

This clone showed up just a few times. V and J are TRBV19 and TRBJ2-2, with 9 positions matching TRBD2. CDR1 and CDR2 (germline): LNHDA, SQIVND (reference sequence). The CDR3 contains 18 residues. V dropped 3 bases and J dropped 3; count of bases not matched to a gene: 11. The CDR3 is CASSIVNRGLAYTGELFF. In DNA, the CDR3 is TGTGCCAGTAGTATTGTCAATAGGGGACTAGCCTACACCGGGGAGCTGTTTTTT. Full variable domain (missing parts from reference TRBV19 and TRBJ2-2): DGGITQSPKYLFRKEGQNVTLSCEQNLNHDAMYWYRQDPGQGLRLIYYSQIVNDFQKGDIAEGYSVSREKKESFPLTVTSAQKNPTAFYLCASSIVNRGLAYTGELFFGEGSRLTVL.

This clone was recorded a few times. The chain carries TRBV18 and TRBJ2-6; D is ambiguous. This CDR3 region has 15 residues. V shed 2 bases and J shed 4 bases, with 9 bases lying between them. Germline values: CDR1 KGHSH, CDR2 LQKENI. The CDR3 bases are TGTGCCAGCTCACCATCGGCGGAAGGGGCCAACGTCCTGACTTTC. Residues: CASSPSAEGANVLTF.

The gene calls are TRBV6-1 and TRBJ1-2; 9 nucleotides align to TRBD1. The V and J ends lost 6 bases and 2 bases, in that order; junction bases with no gene match: 7. Germline V gives CDR1 MNHNS, CDR2 SASEGT. CDR3 length equals 15 residues. DNA of the CDR3: TGTGCCAGCAGCTACGGACAGGGGACCAACTATGGCTACACCTTC. Its protein product is CASSYGQGTNYGYTF.

The chain recombines TRBV30 with TRBJ2-2; D might be TRBD1 (6 bases). V dropped 3 bases and J dropped 7 bases, with 15 bases sitting between them. Per germline, CDR1 GTSNPN and CDR2 SVGIG (reference sequence). The CDR3 loop spans 14 amino acids. CDR3 residues: CAWRRGIAGGELFF. In DNA form, the CDR3 reads TGTGCCTGGAGGAGGGGGATCGCCGGCGGGGAGCTGTTTTTT.

This clone was detected only a few times. The chain couples TRBV6-4 to TRBJ2-3; D is ambiguous. In germline, CDR1 is MRHNA, CDR2 SNTAGT. This CDR3 region has 15 residues. Trimming took off 0 bases at V and 0 bases at J, with 7 bases between the two ends. CDR3 amino acids: CASSDSTRSTDTQYF. DNA of the CDR3: TGTGCCAGCAGTGACTCGACAAGAAGCACAGATACGCAGTATTTT.

This chain joins TRBV6-6 and TRBJ2-7; no definite D call. Germline values: CDR1 MNHNY, CDR2 SVGAGI (reference sequence). Trimming took off 4 bases at V and 6 bases at J, with 19 bases between the two ends. This CDR3 spans 15 amino acids. Here the CDR3 reads CASSSKTAPVGEQYF. In DNA, the CDR3 is TGTGCCAGCAGTTCGAAGACGGCCCCTGTAGGCGAGCAGTACTTC.

The rearrangement links TRBV6-5 to TRBJ2-1, with TRBD2 matching over 9 bases. Germline CDR1 MNHEY, CDR2 SVGAGI. The CDR3 spans 16 residues. The J segment lost 7 bases and the V segment lost 2 bases, leaving 9 bases of the junction unmatched. The DNA of the CDR3 is TGTGCCAGCAGTTACACAAGTAGCGGGAGCGTAAATGAGCAGTTCTTC. Its protein product is CASSYTSSGSVNEQFF.

On this clone itself: A much larger clone is a single base away; this may be a read error. The gene calls are TRBV11-2 and TRBJ2-6; D ambiguous. Germline-derived CDR1 and CDR2 are SGHAT and FQNNGV. The CDR3 is made up of 15 amino acids. Between the trimmed V and J ends, which lost 3 bases and 0 bases, there was a span of 6 bases. The CDR3 is CASSLTVSGANVLTF. The CDR3 DNA reads as TGTGCCAGCAGCTTGACGGTCTCTGGGGCCAACGTCCTGACTTTC.

This clone has just a few counts. The genes are TRBV6-6 and TRBJ1-1, with unresolved D. V lost 7 bases and J lost 0, with 9 bases in between. The CDR3 loop spans 13 amino acids. Germline values: CDR1 MNHNY, CDR2 SVGAGI (reference sequence). CDR3 coding DNA: TGTGCCAGCAACAGCCACATGAACACTGAAGCTTTCTTT. It specifies CASNSHMNTEAFF.

V and J are TRBV28 and TRBJ1-4; a weak D match, TRBD1 (6 bases). This CDR3 is built from 14 residues. V was trimmed by 4 bases and J by 5 bases, leaving 11 bases between them. Germline assignment: CDR1 MDHEN and CDR2 SYDVKM. CDR3 amino acids: CASSSGQKNEKLFF. For the CDR3, the DNA is TGTGCCAGCAGTTCCGGACAGAAGAATGAAAAACTGTTTTTT.

J is TRBJ2-2 and V is TRBV2, with D perhaps matching TRBD2 (6 bases). V was shortened by 7 bases and J by 4 bases, with 13 bases between the two germline ends. The CDR3 spans 14 residues. CDR1 is SNHLY and CDR2 is FYNNEI in the germline V gene. CDR3: CASNSDGSTGELFF. The CDR3 bases are TGTGCCAGCAATTCGGACGGGAGCACCGGGGAGCTGTTTTTT.

The rearrangement joins TRBV7-8 to TRBJ2-7; D unclear. From germline, CDR1 is SGHVS and CDR2 FQNEAQ. The V end lost 4 bases, the J end lost 2 bases, and 9 bases lay between the germline ends. This CDR3 has 13 residues. CDR3 protein: CASSYGPTYEQYF. CDR3 coding DNA: TGTGCCAGCAGCTATGGGCCGACCTACGAGCAGTACTTC.

This chain links TRBV27 with TRBJ2-1; no clear D. The germline gives CDR1 MNHEY, CDR2 SMNVEV (reference sequence). The CDR3 runs 14 residues. V lost 6 bases and J lost 6, with 15 bases in between. Here the CDR3 reads CASRDRPNVNEQFF. CDR3 DNA sequence: TGTGCCAGCAGAGACCGTCCGAATGTCAATGAGCAGTTCTTC.

V and J are TRBV5-4 and TRBJ2-6; D unclear. Trimming stripped 5 bases from V and 1 base from J, with 10 bases between. The CDR3 totals 15 residues. Germline V gene sequence: CDR1 SGHNT, CDR2 YYREEE (reference sequence). CDR3 loop: CASRREPSGANVLTF. CDR3 DNA sequence: TGTGCCAGCAGACGAGAGCCTTCTGGGGCCAACGTCCTGACTTTC. Full variable domain (rest looked up from reference TRBV5-4 and TRBJ2-6): ETGVTQSPTHLIKTRGQQVTLRCSSQSGHNTVSWYQQALGQGPQFIFQYYREEENGRGNFPPRFSGLQFPNYSSELNVNALELDDSALYLCASRREPSGANVLTFGAGSRLTVL.

The count of this clone is one. The J gene is TRBJ2-5, the V gene TRBV19; 7 nucleotides agree with TRBD2. V shed 10 bases, J shed 4 bases, and the junction held 12 bases outside the gene matches. Germline CDR1 LNHDA, CDR2 SQIVND (reference sequence). The CDR3 loop spans 14 amino acids. CDR3 sequence reads: CATRAVERGETQYF. In DNA, the CDR3 is TGTGCCACCCGGGCCGTAGAGCGGGGAGAGACCCAGTACTTC.